This T cell receptor (beta chain) came from a study of CD4 T cell repertoires in COVID-19. With regard to this clone: The antigen is undetermined.

Mild-to-severe COVID-19 survivors were the donors. Sequencing was done directly on freshly isolated, uncultured memory T cells. Clones were read by immunoSEQ multiplex PCR, and TCRdb kept only the in-frame ones, dropping some. This table has approximately 75,000 clones, under 90% appearing once. Findings and limits, study-wide: Between about 7 and 28% of SARS-CoV-2 clonotypes also appeared in SARS-CoV and/or HKU1 spike cultures.

Sequenced here: CD4+ T cells from peripheral blood, sampled after recovery from COVID-19. The source is a human donor who had COVID-19.

The DNA for the CDR3 is TGTGCCAGCAGCCGACAGGGGGCGAGTAATTCACCCCTCCACTTT. As protein: CASSRQGASNSPLHF. This chain links TRBV28 with TRBJ1-6; TRBD1 aligns across 10 bases. Germline-derived CDR1 and CDR2 are MDHEN and SYDVKM. CDR3 length: 15 residues. V gave up 6 bases and J gave up 6 bases; unmatched junction bases: 5.